The T cell receptor (beta chain) described here comes from a study of tumor-infiltrating lymphocytes in primary liver carcinoma. Study conclusions and caveats: The study found a significantly higher top-250-clone fraction in tumors than in blood (p = 0.039).

Germline V gene data show CDR1 as MNHNY and CDR2 as SVGAGI (reference sequence). Deletions cut 8 bases from V and 12 bases from J, with 17 bases between. CDR3 length: 12 amino acids. Extraction of RNA together with DNA used about 18-30 mg of unsorted bulk tissue. A primer in the constant region served to generate TCR beta cDNA from about 480 ng of total RNA. Slightly modified ARM-PCR with three nested multiplex PCR rounds yielded TCR beta libraries. Forward primers for TRBV1-TRBV30 and a C-beta reverse primer served the first two PCR rounds, at around 9 cycles each. Each CDR3 protein gets one entry after TCRdb re-called the multiplex PCR reads with MiXCR. The top ten clones hold approximately 14% of a sample with around 71,000 distinct CDR3 sequences, 70% to 75% of them seen once. This clonotype was observed a few times. Its matching antigen is unknown. A read error may be the cause here, since a much bigger clone is one base away.

The specimen sequenced was liver tumor tissue from sampling region 4. Subset here: tumor region T4, right-lateral pole. The TCR originated in an older woman with primary liver carcinoma and hepatitis B virus infection. V is TRBV6-6 and J is TRBJ2-1; D remains ambiguous. CDR3 DNA sequence: TGTGCCAGCTGCCACACAGATCTCGGGCAGTTCTTC. It specifies CASCHTDLGQFF.